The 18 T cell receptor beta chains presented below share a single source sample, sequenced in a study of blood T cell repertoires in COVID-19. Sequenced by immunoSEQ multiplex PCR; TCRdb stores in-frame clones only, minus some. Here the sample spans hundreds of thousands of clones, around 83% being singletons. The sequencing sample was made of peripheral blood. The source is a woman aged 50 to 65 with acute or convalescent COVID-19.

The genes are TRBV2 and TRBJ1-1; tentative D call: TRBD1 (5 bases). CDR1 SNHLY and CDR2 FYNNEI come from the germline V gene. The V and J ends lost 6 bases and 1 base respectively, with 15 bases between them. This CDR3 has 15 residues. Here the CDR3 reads CASSELPGENTEAFF. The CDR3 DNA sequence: TGTGCCAGCAGCGAACTCCCGGGGGAGAACACTGAAGCTTTCTTT.

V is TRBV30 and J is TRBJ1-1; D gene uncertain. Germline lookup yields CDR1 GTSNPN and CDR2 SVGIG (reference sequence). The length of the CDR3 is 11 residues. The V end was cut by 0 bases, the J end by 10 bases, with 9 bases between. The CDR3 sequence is CAWSVDRGAFF. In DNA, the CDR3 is TGTGCCTGGAGTGTCGACCGGGGAGCTTTCTTT.

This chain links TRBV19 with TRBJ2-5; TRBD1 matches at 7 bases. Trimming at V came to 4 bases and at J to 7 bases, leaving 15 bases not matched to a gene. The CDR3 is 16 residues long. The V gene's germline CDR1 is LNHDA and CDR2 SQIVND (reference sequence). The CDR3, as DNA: TGTGCCAGTAGTACGAACAGGGAAGGGGGCGTGGGGACCCAGTACTTC. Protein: CASSTNREGGVGTQYF.

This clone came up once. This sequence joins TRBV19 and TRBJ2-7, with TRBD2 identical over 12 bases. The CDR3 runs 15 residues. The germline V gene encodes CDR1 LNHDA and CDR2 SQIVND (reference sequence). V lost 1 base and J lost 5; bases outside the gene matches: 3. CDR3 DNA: TGTGCCAGTAGTATAGGGACTAGCGGGAAGAACGAGCAGTACTTC. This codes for CASSIGTSGKNEQYF.

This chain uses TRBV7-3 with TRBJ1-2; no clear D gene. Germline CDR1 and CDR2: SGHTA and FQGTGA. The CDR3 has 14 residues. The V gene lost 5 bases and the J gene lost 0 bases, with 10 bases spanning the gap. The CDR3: CASSPTEANYGYTF. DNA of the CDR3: TGTGCCAGCAGCCCGACTGAAGCTAACTATGGCTACACCTTC.

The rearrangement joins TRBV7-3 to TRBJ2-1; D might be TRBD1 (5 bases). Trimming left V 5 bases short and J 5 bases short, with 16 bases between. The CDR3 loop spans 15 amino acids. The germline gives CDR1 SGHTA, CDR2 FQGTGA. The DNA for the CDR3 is TGTGCCAGCAGCCCCCAGGGCTTGGCTGACAATGAGCAGTTCTTC. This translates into CASSPQGLADNEQFF.

The CDR3 reads CASSLAGYYGYTF. Written as DNA, the CDR3 is TGTGCCAGCAGTTTGGCAGGGTACTATGGCTACACCTTC. This chain joins TRBV28 and TRBJ1-2; D is possibly TRBD1 (5 bases). This CDR3 spans 13 amino acids. Germline CDR1 reads MDHEN; CDR2 reads SYDVKM. The germline V and J ends were trimmed by 3 bases and 3 bases, with 8 bases remaining between them.

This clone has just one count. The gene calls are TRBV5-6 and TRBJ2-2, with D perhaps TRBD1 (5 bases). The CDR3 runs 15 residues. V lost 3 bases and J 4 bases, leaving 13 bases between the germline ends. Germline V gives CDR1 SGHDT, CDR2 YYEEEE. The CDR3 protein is CASSSRVFITGELFF. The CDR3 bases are TGTGCCAGCAGCTCCAGGGTATTTATCACCGGGGAGCTGTTTTTT.

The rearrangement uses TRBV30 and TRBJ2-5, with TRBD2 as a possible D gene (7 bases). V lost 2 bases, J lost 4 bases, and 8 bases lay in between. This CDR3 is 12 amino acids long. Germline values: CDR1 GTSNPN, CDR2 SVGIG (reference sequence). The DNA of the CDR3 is TGTGCCTGGAGTAGGGGGGGAGAGACCCAGTACTTC. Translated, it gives CAWSRGGETQYF.

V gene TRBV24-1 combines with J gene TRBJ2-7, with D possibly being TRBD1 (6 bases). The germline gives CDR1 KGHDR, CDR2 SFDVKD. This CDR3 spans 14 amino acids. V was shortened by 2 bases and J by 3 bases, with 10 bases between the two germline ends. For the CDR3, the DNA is TGTGCCACCAGTGATTCCCGGACAGACTACGAGCAGTACTTC. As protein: CATSDSRTDYEQYF.

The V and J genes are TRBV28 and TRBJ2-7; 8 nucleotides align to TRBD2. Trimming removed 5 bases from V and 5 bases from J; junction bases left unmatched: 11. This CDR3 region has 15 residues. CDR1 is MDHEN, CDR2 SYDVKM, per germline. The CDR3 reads CASSLTGTRSDEQYF. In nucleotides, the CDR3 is TGTGCCAGCAGTCTTACCGGGACTAGAAGCGACGAGCAGTACTTC.

The CDR3 nucleotides are TGCGCCAGCAGCCACGCAGGGGGCCCTGAAGCTTTCTTT. Amino acids: CASSHAGGPEAFF. The rearrangement uses TRBV4-1 and TRBJ1-1; 8 positions match TRBD1. CDR1 and CDR2 from the germline V gene are MGHRA and YSYEKL. CDR3 size: 13 residues. Unmatched junction bases numbered 3, after V lost 3 bases and J lost 6 bases.

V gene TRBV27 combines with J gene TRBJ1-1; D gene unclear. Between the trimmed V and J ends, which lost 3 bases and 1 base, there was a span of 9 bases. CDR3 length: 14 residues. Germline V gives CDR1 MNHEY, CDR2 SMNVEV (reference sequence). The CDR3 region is CASSFLDQNTEAFF. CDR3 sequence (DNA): TGTGCCAGCAGTTTCCTAGATCAGAACACTGAAGCTTTCTTT.

The CDR3 DNA follows: TGTGCCAGCAGTTACAGTCTAGTCGAGGATGAGCAGTTCTTC. Encoded protein: CASSYSLVEDEQFF. This chain joins TRBV6-5 and TRBJ2-1; D call uncertain. The V end lost 2 bases, the J end lost 8 bases, and 13 bases lay between the germline ends. Germline CDR1 reads MNHEY; CDR2 reads SVGAGI. The CDR3 loop spans 14 amino acids.

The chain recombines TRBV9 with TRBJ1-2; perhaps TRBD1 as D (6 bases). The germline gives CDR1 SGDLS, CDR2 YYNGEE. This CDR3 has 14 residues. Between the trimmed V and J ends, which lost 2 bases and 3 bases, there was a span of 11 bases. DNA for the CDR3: TGTGCCAGCAGCGTTACAGGGAAGGACTATGGCTACACCTTC. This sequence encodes CASSVTGKDYGYTF.

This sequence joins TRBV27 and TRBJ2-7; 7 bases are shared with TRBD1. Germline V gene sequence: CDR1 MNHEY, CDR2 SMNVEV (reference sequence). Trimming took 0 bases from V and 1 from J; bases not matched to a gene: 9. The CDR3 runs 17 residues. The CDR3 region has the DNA TGTGCCAGCAGTTTATCAAGACCGACAGGGTTATCCTACGAGCAGTACTTC. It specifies CASSLSRPTGLSYEQYF.

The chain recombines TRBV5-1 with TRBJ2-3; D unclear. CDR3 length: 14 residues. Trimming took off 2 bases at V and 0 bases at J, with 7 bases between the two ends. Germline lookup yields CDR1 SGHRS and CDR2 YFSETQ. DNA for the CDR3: TGCGCCAGCAGCTTTGCCGGGAGCACAGATACGCAGTATTTT. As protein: CASSFAGSTDTQYF. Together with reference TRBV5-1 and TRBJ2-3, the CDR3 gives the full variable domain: KAGVTQTPRYLIKTRGQQVTLSCSPISGHRSVSWYQQTPGQGLQFLFEYFSETQRNKGNFPGRFSGRQFSNSRSEMNVSTLELGDSALYLCASSFAGSTDTQYFGPGTRLTVL.

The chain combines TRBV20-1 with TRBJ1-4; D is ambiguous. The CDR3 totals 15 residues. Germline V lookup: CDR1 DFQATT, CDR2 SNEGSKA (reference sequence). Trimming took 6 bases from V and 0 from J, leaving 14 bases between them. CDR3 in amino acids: CSASRRITTNEKLFF. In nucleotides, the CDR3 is TGCAGTGCCAGTCGCAGAATAACAACTAATGAAAAACTGTTTTTT.